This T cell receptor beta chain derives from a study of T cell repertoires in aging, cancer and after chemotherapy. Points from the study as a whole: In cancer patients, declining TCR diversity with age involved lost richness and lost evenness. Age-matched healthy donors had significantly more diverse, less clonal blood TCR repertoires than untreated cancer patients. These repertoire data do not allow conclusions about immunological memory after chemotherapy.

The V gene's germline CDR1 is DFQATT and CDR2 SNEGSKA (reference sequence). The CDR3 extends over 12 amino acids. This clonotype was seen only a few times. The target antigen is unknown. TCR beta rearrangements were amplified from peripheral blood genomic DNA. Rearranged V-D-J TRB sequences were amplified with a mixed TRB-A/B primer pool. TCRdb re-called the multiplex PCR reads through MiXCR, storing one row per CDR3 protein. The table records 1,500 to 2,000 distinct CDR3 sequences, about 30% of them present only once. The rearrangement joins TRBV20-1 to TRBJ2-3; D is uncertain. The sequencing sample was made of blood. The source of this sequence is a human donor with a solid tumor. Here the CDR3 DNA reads TGCAGCGTTATACATAGCACAGATACGCAGTATTTT. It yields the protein CSVIHSTDTQYF.